A selection of T cell receptor beta chains follows, all from one sample in a study of T cell responses to AZD1222 COVID-19 vaccine. Profiling relied on immunoSEQ multiplex PCR, and the TCRdb table lists in-frame clones only, not all of them. The sample includes tens of thousands of clones, 80% to 90% seen only once; the top ten take about 12%. The sequencing here drew on peripheral blood, taken on day 0 of AZD1222 vaccination. The receptor source for this set is an adult in good health. Each CDR3 is given with its conserved first and last residue. The D gene is left open where the match is weak.

v_gene: TRBV7-9; j_gene: TRBJ2-7; d_gene: .; CDR3aa: CASTPPARSYEQYF
v_gene: TRBV11-2; j_gene: TRBJ2-1; d_gene: .; CDR3aa: CASSLVGRGRNEQFF
v_gene: TRBV29-1; j_gene: TRBJ1-4; d_gene: .; CDR3aa: CSVSRATNEKLFF
v_gene: TRBV3-1/TRBV3-2; j_gene: TRBJ1-6; d_gene: .; CDR3aa: CASSLQQDNSPLHF
v_gene: TRBV2; j_gene: TRBJ1-1; d_gene: .; CDR3aa: CASSEGYEAFF
v_gene: TRBV19; j_gene: TRBJ2-3; d_gene: .; CDR3aa: CASSMWVKDTQYF
v_gene: TRBV5-4; j_gene: TRBJ1-6; d_gene: .; CDR3aa: CASSLGGRSAYNSPLHF
v_gene: TRBV11-3; j_gene: TRBJ2-3; d_gene: TRBD2; CDR3aa: CASSSLGTSGGSDTQYF
v_gene: TRBV18; j_gene: TRBJ1-1; d_gene: TRBD1; CDR3aa: CASSTQGGTEAFF
v_gene: TRBV6-4; j_gene: TRBJ1-2; d_gene: .; CDR3aa: CASSAQQGYGYTF
v_gene: TRBV28; j_gene: TRBJ1-1; d_gene: .; CDR3aa: CASSSSRRGAFF
v_gene: TRBV7-3; j_gene: TRBJ2-7; d_gene: .; CDR3aa: CASSQTPGAYEQYF
v_gene: TRBV6-5; j_gene: TRBJ2-3; d_gene: .; CDR3aa: CASSPRTEPGSTQYF
v_gene: TRBV3-1/TRBV3-2; j_gene: TRBJ1-1; d_gene: .; CDR3aa: CASSQVVGGNTEAFF
v_gene: TRBV3-1/TRBV3-2; j_gene: TRBJ2-6; d_gene: .; CDR3aa: CASSQVRVGANVLTF
v_gene: TRBV2; j_gene: TRBJ2-3; d_gene: .; CDR3aa: CASSESLMDTQYF
v_gene: TRBV7-2; j_gene: TRBJ1-2; d_gene: TRBD1; CDR3aa: CASSQPTGAAYGYTF
v_gene: TRBV7-5; j_gene: TRBJ2-1; d_gene: .; CDR3aa: CARSQLGQGARDEQFF
v_gene: TRBV10-3; j_gene: TRBJ2-5; d_gene: .; CDR3aa: CAISEVQETQYF
v_gene: TRBV2; j_gene: TRBJ2-3; d_gene: TRBD2; CDR3aa: CASTEWTSGVSTDTQYF
v_gene: TRBV18; j_gene: TRBJ2-5; d_gene: TRBD2; CDR3aa: CASSSEVQRGGETQYF
v_gene: TRBV7-8; j_gene: TRBJ2-7; d_gene: TRBD2; CDR3aa: CASSTSGGPVAPEQYF
v_gene: TRBV5-5; j_gene: TRBJ1-2; d_gene: .; CDR3aa: CASTSTLYGYTF
v_gene: TRBV5-1; j_gene: TRBJ2-5; d_gene: .; CDR3aa: CASSLGGAETQYF
v_gene: TRBV12-3/TRBV12-4; j_gene: TRBJ2-1; d_gene: .; CDR3aa: CASSQYNEQFF
v_gene: TRBV11-2; j_gene: TRBJ1-3; d_gene: TRBD1; CDR3aa: CASSSIGQAHGNTIYF
v_gene: TRBV19; j_gene: TRBJ2-7; d_gene: .; CDR3aa: CASSLVGTGFYEQYF
v_gene: TRBV9; j_gene: TRBJ1-2; d_gene: TRBD1; CDR3aa: CASSAGTGTASVYGYTF
v_gene: TRBV3-1/TRBV3-2; j_gene: TRBJ1-6; d_gene: TRBD1; CDR3aa: CASSPKQGPPLHF
v_gene: TRBV28; j_gene: TRBJ1-1; d_gene: .; CDR3aa: CASSLPRGSTEAFF
v_gene: TRBV5-5; j_gene: TRBJ1-1; d_gene: .; CDR3aa: CASSRVSAGTEAFF
v_gene: TRBV4-2; j_gene: TRBJ1-6; d_gene: .; CDR3aa: CASSPQQGTPLHF
v_gene: TRBV18; j_gene: TRBJ2-1; d_gene: TRBD2; CDR3aa: CASSPGTSSYNEQFF
v_gene: TRBV30; j_gene: TRBJ2-2; d_gene: TRBD2; CDR3aa: CALNIRRGGRELFF
v_gene: TRBV4-3; j_gene: TRBJ1-2; d_gene: .; CDR3aa: CASSQKGTGQTNANYGYTF
v_gene: TRBV19; j_gene: TRBJ2-3; d_gene: TRBD2; CDR3aa: CASSIALGVAGSTDTQYF
v_gene: TRBV6-2/TRBV6-3; j_gene: TRBJ2-1; d_gene: TRBD2; CDR3aa: CASSYSSGGWNEQFF
v_gene: TRBV28; j_gene: TRBJ2-2; d_gene: TRBD1; CDR3aa: CASIRQGADGELFF
v_gene: TRBV5-6; j_gene: TRBJ1-1; d_gene: TRBD1; CDR3aa: CASSLTPQGTRTEAFF
v_gene: TRBV4-1; j_gene: TRBJ2-7; d_gene: .; CDR3aa: CASSQRDFSSSYEQYF
v_gene: TRBV3-1/TRBV3-2; j_gene: TRBJ2-7; d_gene: .; CDR3aa: CASSQEAGAYEQYF
v_gene: TRBV24-1; j_gene: TRBJ2-5; d_gene: .; CDR3aa: CATSDSPPDGHYF
v_gene: TRBV19; j_gene: TRBJ2-1; d_gene: TRBD2; CDR3aa: CASRERGNNEQFF
v_gene: TRBV9; j_gene: TRBJ2-7; d_gene: TRBD1; CDR3aa: CASSVGTGTDYEQYF
v_gene: TRBV5-4; j_gene: TRBJ2-1; d_gene: .; CDR3aa: CASSLADNEQFF
v_gene: TRBV9; j_gene: TRBJ2-2; d_gene: TRBD2; CDR3aa: CASTPGVAGGRTGELFF
v_gene: TRBV12-3/TRBV12-4; j_gene: TRBJ2-7; d_gene: .; CDR3aa: CASSLEGYEQYF